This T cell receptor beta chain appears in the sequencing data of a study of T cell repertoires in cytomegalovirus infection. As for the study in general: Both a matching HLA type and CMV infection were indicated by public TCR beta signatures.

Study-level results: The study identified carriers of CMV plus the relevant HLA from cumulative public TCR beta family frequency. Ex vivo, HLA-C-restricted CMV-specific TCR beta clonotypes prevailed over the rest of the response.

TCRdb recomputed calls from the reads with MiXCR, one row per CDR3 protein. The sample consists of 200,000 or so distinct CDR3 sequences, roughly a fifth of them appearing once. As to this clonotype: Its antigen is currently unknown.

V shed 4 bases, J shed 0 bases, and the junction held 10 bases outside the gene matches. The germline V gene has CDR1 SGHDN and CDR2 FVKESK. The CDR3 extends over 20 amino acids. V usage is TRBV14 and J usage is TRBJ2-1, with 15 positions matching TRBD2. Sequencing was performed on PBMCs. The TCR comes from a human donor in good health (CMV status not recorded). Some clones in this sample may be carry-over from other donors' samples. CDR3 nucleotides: TGTGCCAGCAGCCCGGGACTAGCGGGAGGACCCAGGAGCTCCTACAATGAGCAGTTCTTC. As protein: CASSPGLAGGPRSSYNEQFF.